A single T cell receptor beta chain is shown here with its context. TCR beta CDR3 regions were amplified from RNA transcripts. A set of HTBI primers served as the primers for a first-round RT-PCR of the TCR CDR3. TCRdb reanalysed the multiplex PCR reads using MiXCR and keeps one entry per CDR3 protein. The data contain 300,000 to 450,000 distinct CDR3 sequences, around 13% of them seen just once; the ten biggest clones take up approximately 10%. The data belong to a study of T cells in Graves' hyperthyroidism and ophthalmopathy. V was clipped by 5 bases and J by 0 bases, with 7 bases between them. This CDR3 spans 13 amino acids. Germline V gene sequence: CDR1 SEHNR, CDR2 FQNEAQ (reference sequence). Hyperthyroidism, newly diagnosed and lasting under 2 months, affected patients aged 18 to 65. The study excluded patients with uncontrolled infection, other autoimmune disease, pregnancy or lactation.

The chain has TRBV7-9 and TRBJ1-1; D not certain. This sequence was found in a woman aged 55-70 years with Graves' hyperthyroidism. Material: blood. The CDR3 DNA is TGTGCCAGCAGCGGTTATATGAACACTGAAGCTTTCTTT. Translating gives CASSGYMNTEAFF. Drawing the rest from reference TRBV7-9 and TRBJ1-1, the complete variable domain is DTGVSQNPRHKITKRGQNVTFRCDPISEHNRLYWYRQTLGQGPEFLTYFQNEAQLEKSRLLSDRFSAERPKGSFSTLEIQRTEQGDSAMYLCASSGYMNTEAFFGQGTRLTVV.